A single sample is the source of the 23 T cell receptor beta chains below, sequenced in a study of vaccination effects on CD4 cells after COVID-19. CD4+ T cells specific for antigen were expanded with viral peptide pools by the ViraFEST assay before sequencing. Cultured cells yielded isolated CD4+ T cells after more than nine days. These receptors are not linked to any known antigen. Here immunoSEQ multiplex PCR was the method, and the copy in TCRdb shows in-frame clones only, minus some. The repertoire holds tens of thousands of clones, with roughly four fifths as singletons. Sequenced material: CD4+ T cells from PBMCs cultured with HCoV-229E spike peptides, taken before COVID-19 vaccination. These receptors were taken from a human donor who received a COVID-19 vaccine.

This chain uses TRBV6-5 with TRBJ1-4; D call uncertain. The CDR3 sequence is 15 residues long. CDR1 and CDR2 from the germline V gene are MNHEY and SVGAGI. Trimming pared 0 bases from V and 7 bases from J, leaving 12 bases between. DNA for the CDR3: TGTGCCAGCAGTTACTCCAGAGGGCGGGGTGAAAAACTGTTTTTT. The encoded protein is CASSYSRGRGEKLFF.

The V call is TRBV19, the J call TRBJ1-2, with TRBD1 matching over 9 bases. V lost 6 bases and J lost 7; bases outside the gene matches: 9. The germline gives CDR1 LNHDA, CDR2 SQIVND (reference sequence). The CDR3 consists of 14 residues. DNA for the CDR3: TGTGCCAGTAGCCCGGACAGGGGACGTCGTGGCTACACCTTC. It is translated as CASSPDRGRRGYTF.

V and J are TRBV2 and TRBJ1-6; no clear D gene. The CDR3 runs 15 residues. Per the germline V gene, CDR1 is SNHLY and CDR2 is FYNNEI. The V end was cut by 6 bases, the J end by 5 bases, with 14 bases between. In DNA, the CDR3 is TGTGCCAGCAGGAGCCGACTTGGGGATAATTCACCCCTCCACTTT. Translating it yields CASRSRLGDNSPLHF.

This chain uses TRBV11-2 with TRBJ1-1, with TRBD1 matching over 7 bases. V dropped 5 bases and J dropped 1; count of bases not matched to a gene: 4. This CDR3 spans 14 amino acids. CDR1 is SGHAT, CDR2 FQNNGV, per germline. CDR3 DNA sequence: TGTGCCAGCAGCAACCAGGGGGGGAACACTGAAGCTTTCTTT. Protein sequence: CASSNQGGNTEAFF.

The rearrangement uses TRBV5-1 and TRBJ1-2; 8 nucleotides line up with TRBD1. Germline values: CDR1 SGHRS, CDR2 YFSETQ. Trimming at V came to 4 bases and at J to 3 bases, leaving 11 bases not matched to a gene. The CDR3 is 16 amino acids. CDR3 in amino acids: CASSTRTGWRDYGYTF. CDR3 coding DNA: TGCGCCAGCAGCACGCGGACAGGGTGGAGGGACTATGGCTACACCTTC. Drawing the rest from reference TRBV5-1 and TRBJ1-2, the complete variable domain is KAGVTQTPRYLIKTRGQQVTLSCSPISGHRSVSWYQQTPGQGLQFLFEYFSETQRNKGNFPGRFSGRQFSNSRSEMNVSTLELGDSALYLCASSTRTGWRDYGYTFGSGTRLTVV.

The chain is built from TRBV5-6 and TRBJ1-5, with D possibly TRBD1 on 5 matching bases. The germline V gene has CDR1 SGHDT and CDR2 YYEEEE. CDR3 size: 15 residues. Deletions cut 1 base from V and 2 bases from J, with 10 bases between. CDR3: CASSLLGLGNQPQHF. The CDR3 DNA is TGTGCCAGCAGCTTGCTGGGGCTCGGCAATCAGCCCCAGCATTTT.

The chain is built from TRBV27 and TRBJ1-5; D is ambiguous. V dropped 5 bases and J dropped 0 bases, with 11 bases sitting between them. The CDR3 has 15 amino acids. CDR1 and CDR2 (germline): MNHEY, SMNVEV (reference sequence). This CDR3 is CASSPDKNSNQPQHF. In nucleotides, the CDR3 is TGTGCCAGCAGTCCAGACAAGAATAGCAATCAGCCCCAGCATTTT.

This chain's CDR3 is CASALGAGLWETQYF. The CDR3 DNA is TGTGCTAGTGCCCTAGGGGCAGGTCTTTGGGAGACCCAGTACTTC. J is TRBJ2-5 and V is TRBV12-5, with TRBD1 as a possible D gene (5 bases). Germline V CDR1 and CDR2: LGHNT, FRNRAP. The CDR3 is 15 residues long. The ends were cut back, 7 bases at V and 5 bases at J, with 20 bases in the middle.

In regard to this clone: Other DNA sequences in the sample encode the same CDR3. The rearrangement joins TRBV6-5 to TRBJ2-2; TRBD1 aligns across 7 bases. J lost 2 bases, V lost 5 bases, and 2 bases had no gene match. Germline CDR1 reads MNHEY; CDR2 reads SVGAGI. This CDR3 region has 14 residues. Here the CDR3 DNA reads TGTGCCAGCAGTAGGGGGCCCAACACCGGGGAGCTGTTTTTT. Its protein is CASSRGPNTGELFF.

The rearrangement joins TRBV5-4 to TRBJ2-5; unclear D gene. The CDR3 totals 14 residues. Germline CDR1 SGHNT, CDR2 YYREEE (reference sequence). Between the trimmed V and J ends, which lost 1 base and 2 bases, there was a span of 9 bases. CDR3 in amino acids: CASSLWAGQETQYF. The CDR3 DNA follows: TGTGCCAGCAGCTTGTGGGCCGGACAAGAGACCCAGTACTTC.

The chain employs TRBV5-1 and TRBJ1-4; 10 bases fit TRBD1. The V and J ends lost 1 base and 5 bases, in that order; junction bases with no gene match: 2. The CDR3 has 15 residues. CDR1 is SGHRS and CDR2 is YFSETQ in the germline V gene. Here the CDR3 reads CASSLMGQGNEKLFF. The CDR3 region has the DNA TGCGCCAGCAGCTTGATGGGACAGGGGAATGAAAAACTGTTTTTT.

The rearrangement links TRBV29-1 to TRBJ1-4; D perhaps matches TRBD1 (6 bases). This CDR3 spans 14 amino acids. Germline lookup yields CDR1 SQVTM and CDR2 ANQGSEA. Trimming shortened V by 5 bases and J by 3 bases, and 13 bases separated the two germline ends. The CDR3 DNA reads TGCAGCGTTCATGACCAGGGGTCTAATGAAAAACTGTTTTTT. Translating it yields CSVHDQGSNEKLFF.

The chain is built from TRBV5-1 and TRBJ1-2; no clear D. CDR1 and CDR2 from the germline V gene are SGHRS and YFSETQ. The CDR3 is 16 residues long. Trimming left V 3 bases short and J 4 bases short, with 19 bases between. CDR3 in DNA: TGCGCCAGCAGCTCCTCTGTCGCCGGACTCACCTATGGCTACACCTTC. Amino acids: CASSSSVAGLTYGYTF.

V gene TRBV5-1 combines with J gene TRBJ1-6; D uncertain. V was clipped by 0 bases and J by 1 base, with 14 bases between them. The germline gives CDR1 SGHRS, CDR2 YFSETQ. The CDR3 sequence is 18 residues long. In DNA, the CDR3 is TGCGCCAGCAGCTTGGCCGGTTCAACGGGTTCCTATAATTCACCCCTCCACTTT. Protein product: CASSLAGSTGSYNSPLHF.

The chain combines TRBV7-2 with TRBJ2-5; D could derive from TRBD1 or TRBD2 (5 bases each). CDR1 and CDR2 from the germline V gene are SGHTA and FQGNSA. The CDR3 extends over 15 amino acids. V was shortened by 1 base and J by 6 bases, with 15 bases between the two germline ends. As DNA, the CDR3 is TGTGCCAGCAGCTTAGGGGGGACGATGGGAAAGACCCAGTACTTC. Translation: CASSLGGTMGKTQYF.

This clone was observed a single time. The chain is built from TRBV4-3 and TRBJ2-5, with a tentative D call TRBD1 (6 bases). The germline V and J ends were trimmed by 4 bases and 5 bases, with 26 bases remaining between them. CDR1 is LGHNA, CDR2 YSLEER, per germline. This CDR3 has 18 residues. Written as DNA, the CDR3 is TGCGCCAGCAGCCGAGAACCTACAGGGAGTTCACGTTCGGAGACCCAGTACTTC. Encoded protein: CASSREPTGSSRSETQYF.

This clone was detected a few times. This chain joins TRBV9 and TRBJ2-2; 9 nucleotides agree with TRBD2. The junction had 13 bases not matched to a gene; V was cut back by 4 bases and J by 6 bases. Germline V gene lookup returns CDR1 SGDLS and CDR2 YYNGEE. The CDR3 totals 17 residues. DNA for the CDR3: TGTGCCAGCAGCTCCCCGTCTAGCGGGGAGAGGCCCGGGGAGCTGTTTTTT. It specifies CASSSPSSGERPGELFF.

V and J are TRBV19 and TRBJ1-3, with D uncertain. CDR3 length: 16 residues. Per germline, CDR1 LNHDA and CDR2 SQIVND (reference sequence). Trimming removed 9 bases from V and 3 bases from J, with 21 bases in between. This CDR3 reads CARDRKSDSVGNTIYF. CDR3 DNA: TGTGCCAGAGACCGGAAGTCCGACTCCGTTGGAAACACCATATATTTT.

The chain carries TRBV24-1 and TRBJ1-4; no reliable D call. Trimming pared 3 bases from V and 8 bases from J, leaving 12 bases between. Germline V gene lookup returns CDR1 KGHDR and CDR2 SFDVKD. The CDR3 is 14 residues long. CDR3 nucleotides: TGTGCCACCAGTGATCCCCGGCGGGAGGAAAAACTGTTTTTT. This gives the protein CATSDPRREEKLFF.

V gene TRBV19 combines with J gene TRBJ2-5; 8 bases align to TRBD1. V dropped 5 bases and J dropped 2; count of bases not matched to a gene: 4. The germline gives CDR1 LNHDA, CDR2 SQIVND (reference sequence). The CDR3 length is 14 residues. In nucleotides, the CDR3 is TGTGCCAGTAGTTTTAACAGGGGGCAAGAGACCCAGTACTTC. Protein sequence: CASSFNRGQETQYF.

In this sample, this clone turned up a few times. The rearrangement joins TRBV7-2 to TRBJ1-5, with a possible D match to TRBD1 (5 bases). CDR3 length: 15 amino acids. V lost 1 base and J lost 6, with 13 bases in between. Germline assignment: CDR1 SGHTA and CDR2 FQGNSA. The CDR3 loop reads CASSLGPSRGQPQHF. CDR3 nucleotide sequence: TGTGCCAGCAGCTTAGGACCGTCAAGGGGTCAGCCCCAGCATTTT.

This clone has more than one count but fewer than ten. The J gene is TRBJ2-2, the V gene TRBV12-3 or TRBV12-4; tentative D call: TRBD2 (5 bases). Trimming removed 3 bases from V and 8 bases from J, with 10 bases in between. This CDR3 is built from 13 residues. As DNA, the CDR3 is TGTGCCAGCAGTTTGTCCGGGGTAGGGGAGCTGTTTTTT. Protein product: CASSLSGVGELFF.

The chain couples TRBV6-5 to TRBJ1-3; D is unresolved. Trimming removed 2 bases at V and 0 bases at J, with 8 bases between. Germline V gene sequence: CDR1 MNHEY, CDR2 SVGAGI. This CDR3 contains 15 residues. DNA for the CDR3: TGTGCCAGCAGTTACAGCGCAGGCTCTGGAAACACCATATATTTT. Its protein is CASSYSAGSGNTIYF.